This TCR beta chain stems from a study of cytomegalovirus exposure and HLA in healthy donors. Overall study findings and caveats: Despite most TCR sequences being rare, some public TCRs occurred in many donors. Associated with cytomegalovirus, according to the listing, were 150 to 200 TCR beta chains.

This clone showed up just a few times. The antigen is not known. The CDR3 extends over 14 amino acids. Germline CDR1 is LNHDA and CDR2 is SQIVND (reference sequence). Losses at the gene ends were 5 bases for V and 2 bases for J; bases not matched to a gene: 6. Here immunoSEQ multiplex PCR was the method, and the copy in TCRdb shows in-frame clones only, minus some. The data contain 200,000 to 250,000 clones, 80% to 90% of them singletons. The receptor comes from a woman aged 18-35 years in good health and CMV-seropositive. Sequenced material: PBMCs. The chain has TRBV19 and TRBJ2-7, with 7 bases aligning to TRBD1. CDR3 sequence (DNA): TGTGCCAGTAGTGTCGGGACAGCGGCCTACGAGCAGTACTTC. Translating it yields CASSVGTAAYEQYF.